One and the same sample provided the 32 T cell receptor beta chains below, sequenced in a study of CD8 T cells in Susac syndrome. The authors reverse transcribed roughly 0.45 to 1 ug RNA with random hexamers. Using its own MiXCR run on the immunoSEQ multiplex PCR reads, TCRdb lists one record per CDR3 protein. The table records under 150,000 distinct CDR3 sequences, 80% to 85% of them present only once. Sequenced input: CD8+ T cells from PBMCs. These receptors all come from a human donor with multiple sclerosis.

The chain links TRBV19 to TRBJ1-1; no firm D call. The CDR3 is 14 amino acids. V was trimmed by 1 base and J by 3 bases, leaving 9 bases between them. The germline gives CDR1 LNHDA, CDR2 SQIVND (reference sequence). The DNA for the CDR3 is TGTGCCAGTAGTATAGTAGATTCCTACACTGAAGCTTTCTTT. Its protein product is CASSIVDSYTEAFF. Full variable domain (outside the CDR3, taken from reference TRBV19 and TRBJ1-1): DGGITQSPKYLFRKEGQNVTLSCEQNLNHDAMYWYRQDPGQGLRLIYYSQIVNDFQKGDIAEGYSVSREKKESFPLTVTSAQKNPTAFYLCASSIVDSYTEAFFGQGTRLTVV.

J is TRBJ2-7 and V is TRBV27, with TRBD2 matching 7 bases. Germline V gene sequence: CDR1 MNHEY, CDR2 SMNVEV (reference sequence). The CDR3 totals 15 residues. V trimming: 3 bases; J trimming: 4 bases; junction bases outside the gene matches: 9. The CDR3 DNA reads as TGTGCCAGCAGTTTTCCCGGGGGGAGTGGGTACGAGCAGTACTTC. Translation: CASSFPGGSGYEQYF.

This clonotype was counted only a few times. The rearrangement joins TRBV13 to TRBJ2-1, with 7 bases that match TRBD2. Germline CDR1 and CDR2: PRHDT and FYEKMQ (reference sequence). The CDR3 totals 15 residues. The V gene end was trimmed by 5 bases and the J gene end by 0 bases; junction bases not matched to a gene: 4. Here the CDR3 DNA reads TGTGCCAGCAGCCCGGGGGGTATCTCCTACAATGAGCAGTTCTTC. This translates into CASSPGGISYNEQFF.

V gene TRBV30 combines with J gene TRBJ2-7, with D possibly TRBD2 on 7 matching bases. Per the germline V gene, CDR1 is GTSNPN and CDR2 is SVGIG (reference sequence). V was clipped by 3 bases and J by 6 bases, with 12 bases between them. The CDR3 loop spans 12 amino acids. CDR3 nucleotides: TGTGCCTGGAGCCTAGGGGGGGGCGAGCAGTACGTC. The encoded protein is CAWSLGGGEQYV.

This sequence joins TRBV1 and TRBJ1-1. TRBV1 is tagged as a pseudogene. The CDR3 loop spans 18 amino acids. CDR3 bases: TGCACCAGCAGCCAAAAATTATCACGGCTTCTTATGAACACTGAAGCTTTCTTT. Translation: CTSSQKLSRLLMNTEAFF.

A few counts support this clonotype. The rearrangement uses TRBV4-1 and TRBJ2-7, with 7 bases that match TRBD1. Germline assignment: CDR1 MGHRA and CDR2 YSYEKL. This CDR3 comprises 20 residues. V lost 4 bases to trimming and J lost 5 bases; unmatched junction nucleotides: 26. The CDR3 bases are TGCGCCAGCAGCCCCCGCGACAGGGAGACGCAGAGCCTAAGCATCAACGAGCAGTACTTC. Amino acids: CASSPRDRETQSLSINEQYF.

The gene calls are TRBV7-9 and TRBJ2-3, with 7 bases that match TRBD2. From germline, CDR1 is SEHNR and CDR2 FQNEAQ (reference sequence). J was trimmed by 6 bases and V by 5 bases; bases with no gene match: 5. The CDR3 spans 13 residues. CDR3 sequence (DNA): TGTGCCAGCAGCGACGGGGGGAAGGATACGCAGTATTTT. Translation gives CASSDGGKDTQYF.

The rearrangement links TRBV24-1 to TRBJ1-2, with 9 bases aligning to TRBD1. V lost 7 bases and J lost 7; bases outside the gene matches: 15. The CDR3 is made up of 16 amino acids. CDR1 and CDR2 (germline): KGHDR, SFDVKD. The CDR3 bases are TGTGCCACCAGGGCCGGGACAGGGACTTTACATGGTGGCTACACCTTC. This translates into CATRAGTGTLHGGYTF.

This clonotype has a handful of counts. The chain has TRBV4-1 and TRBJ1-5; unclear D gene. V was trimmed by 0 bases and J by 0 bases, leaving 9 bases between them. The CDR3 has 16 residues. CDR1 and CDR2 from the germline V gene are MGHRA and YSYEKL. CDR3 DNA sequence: TGCGCCAGCAGCCAAGACCTGGCGGGTAGCAATCAGCCCCAGCATTTT. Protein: CASSQDLAGSNQPQHF.

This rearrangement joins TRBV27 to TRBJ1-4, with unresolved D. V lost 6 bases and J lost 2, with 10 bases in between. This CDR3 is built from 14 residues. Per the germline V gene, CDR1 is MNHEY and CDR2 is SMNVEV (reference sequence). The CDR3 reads CASRRVYTNEKLFF. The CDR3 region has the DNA TGTGCCAGCAGAAGGGTTTATACTAATGAAAAACTGTTTTTT.

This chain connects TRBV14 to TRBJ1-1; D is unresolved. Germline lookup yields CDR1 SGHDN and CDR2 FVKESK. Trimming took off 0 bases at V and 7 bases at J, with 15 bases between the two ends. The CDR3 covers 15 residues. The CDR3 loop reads CASSQEPGMSIEAFF. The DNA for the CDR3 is TGTGCCAGCAGCCAAGAGCCGGGAATGTCCATTGAAGCTTTCTTT.

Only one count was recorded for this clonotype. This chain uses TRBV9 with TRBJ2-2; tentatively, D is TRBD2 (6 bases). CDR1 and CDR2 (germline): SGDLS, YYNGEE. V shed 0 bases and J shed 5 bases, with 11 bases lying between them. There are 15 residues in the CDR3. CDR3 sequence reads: CASSVANGGTGELFF. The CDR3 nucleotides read TGTGCCAGCAGCGTAGCTAACGGGGGAACCGGGGAGCTGTTTTTT.

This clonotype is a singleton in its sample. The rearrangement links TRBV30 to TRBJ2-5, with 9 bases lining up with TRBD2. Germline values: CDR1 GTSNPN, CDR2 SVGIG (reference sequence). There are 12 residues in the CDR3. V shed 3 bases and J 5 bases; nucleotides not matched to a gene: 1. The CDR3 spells CAWRGLAETQYF. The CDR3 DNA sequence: TGTGCCTGGAGAGGACTAGCGGAGACCCAGTACTTC.

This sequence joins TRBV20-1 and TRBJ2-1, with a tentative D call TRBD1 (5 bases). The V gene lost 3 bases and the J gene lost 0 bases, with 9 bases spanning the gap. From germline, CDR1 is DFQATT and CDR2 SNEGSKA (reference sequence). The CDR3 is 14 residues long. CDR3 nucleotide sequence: TGCAGTGCTAGTCTTGGGGCCTCCTACAATGAGCAGTTCTTC. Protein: CSASLGASYNEQFF.

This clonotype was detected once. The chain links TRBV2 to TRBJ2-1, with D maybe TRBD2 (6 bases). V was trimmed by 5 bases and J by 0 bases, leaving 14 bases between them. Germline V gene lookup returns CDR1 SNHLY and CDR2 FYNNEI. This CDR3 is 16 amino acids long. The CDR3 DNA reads TGTGCCAGCAGTCTTGGGGGACTTAGCTCCTACAATGAGCAGTTCTTC. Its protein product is CASSLGGLSSYNEQFF.

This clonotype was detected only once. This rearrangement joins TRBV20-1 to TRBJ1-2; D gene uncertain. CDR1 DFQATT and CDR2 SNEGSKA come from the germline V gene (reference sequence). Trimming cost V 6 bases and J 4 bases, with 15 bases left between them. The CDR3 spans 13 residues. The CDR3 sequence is CSARNRATYGYTF. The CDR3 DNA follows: TGCAGTGCCAGGAATAGGGCAACCTATGGCTACACCTTC.

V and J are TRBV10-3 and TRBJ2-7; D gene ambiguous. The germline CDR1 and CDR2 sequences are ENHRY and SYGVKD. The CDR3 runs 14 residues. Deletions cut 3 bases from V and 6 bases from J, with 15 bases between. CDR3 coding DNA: TGTGCCATCAGTGACGGCCTCGTCCGTATCGAGCAGTACGTC. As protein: CAISDGLVRIEQYV.

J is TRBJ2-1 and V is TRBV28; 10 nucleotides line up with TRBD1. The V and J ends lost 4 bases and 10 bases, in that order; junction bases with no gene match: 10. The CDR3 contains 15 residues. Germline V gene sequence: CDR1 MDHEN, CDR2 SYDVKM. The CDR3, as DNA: TGTGCCAGCAGTTGGGGACAGGGGCTCGACCCCGAGCAGTTCTTC. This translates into CASSWGQGLDPEQFF. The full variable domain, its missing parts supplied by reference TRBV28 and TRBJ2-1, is DVKVTQSSRYLVKRTGEKVFLECVQDMDHENMFWYRQDPGLGLRLIYFSYDVKMKEKGDIPEGYSVSREKKERFSLILESASTNQTSMYLCASSWGQGLDPEQFFGPGTRLTVL.

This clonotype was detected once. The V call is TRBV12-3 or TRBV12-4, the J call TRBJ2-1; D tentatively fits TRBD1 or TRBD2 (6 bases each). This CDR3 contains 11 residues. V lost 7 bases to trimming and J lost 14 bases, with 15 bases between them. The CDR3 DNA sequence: TGTGCCAGCAAGGGGGGCGGGCCGAAGTTCTTC. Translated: CASKGGGPKFF.

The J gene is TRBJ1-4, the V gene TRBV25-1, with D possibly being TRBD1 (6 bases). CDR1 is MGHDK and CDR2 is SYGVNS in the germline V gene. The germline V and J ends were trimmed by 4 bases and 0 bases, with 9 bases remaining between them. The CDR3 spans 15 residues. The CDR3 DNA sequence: TGTGCCAGCAGTGGGACAGTTGCAACTAATGAAAAACTGTTTTTT. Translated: CASSGTVATNEKLFF. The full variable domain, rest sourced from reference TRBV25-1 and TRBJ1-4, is EADIYQTPRYLVIGTGKKITLECSQTMGHDKMYWYQQDPGMELHLIHYSYGVNSTEKGDLSSESTVSRIRTEHFPLTLESARPSHTSQYLCASSGTVATNEKLFFGSGTQLSVL.

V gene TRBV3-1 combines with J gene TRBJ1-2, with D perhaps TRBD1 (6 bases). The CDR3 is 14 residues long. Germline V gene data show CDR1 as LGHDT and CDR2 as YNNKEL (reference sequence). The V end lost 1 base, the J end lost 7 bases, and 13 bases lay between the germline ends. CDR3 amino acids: CASSQAAQGVGYTF. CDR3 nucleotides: TGTGCCAGCAGCCAAGCAGCACAGGGTGTTGGCTACACCTTC.

The CDR3: CASSAGQGNQPQHF. The CDR3 bases are TGTGCCAGTAGTGCTGGACAGGGGAATCAGCCCCAGCATTTT. This chain uses TRBV19 with TRBJ1-5; 9 bases agree with TRBD1. V gave up 5 bases and J gave up 4 bases; unmatched junction bases: 3. The CDR3 covers 14 residues. Germline V gene sequence: CDR1 LNHDA, CDR2 SQIVND (reference sequence).

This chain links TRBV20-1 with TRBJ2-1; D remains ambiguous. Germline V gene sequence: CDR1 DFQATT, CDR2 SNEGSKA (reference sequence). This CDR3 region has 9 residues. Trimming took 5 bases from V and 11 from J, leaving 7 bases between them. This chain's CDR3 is CSADGQQFF. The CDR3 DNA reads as TGCAGTGCTGATGGACAGCAGTTCTTC.

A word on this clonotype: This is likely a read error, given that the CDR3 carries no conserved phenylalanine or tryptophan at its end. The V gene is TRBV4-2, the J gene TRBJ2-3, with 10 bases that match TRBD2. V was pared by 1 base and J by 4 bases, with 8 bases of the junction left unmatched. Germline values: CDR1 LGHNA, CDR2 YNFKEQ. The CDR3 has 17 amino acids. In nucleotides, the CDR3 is TGTGCCAGCAGCCAAGTTTTAAGCGGGAGGGCCTCAGATACGCAGTATTCT. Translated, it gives CASSQVLSGRASDTQYS.

CDR3 sequence reads: CASRDSGSYEQYF. As DNA, the CDR3 is TGCGCCAGCAGGGATAGTGGGTCCTACGAGCAGTACTTC. The rearrangement joins TRBV5-1 to TRBJ2-7; no clear D. The CDR3 contains 13 residues. V shed 5 bases and J shed 1 base, with 10 bases lying between them. Looked up from germline, CDR1 is SGHRS and CDR2 is YFSETQ.

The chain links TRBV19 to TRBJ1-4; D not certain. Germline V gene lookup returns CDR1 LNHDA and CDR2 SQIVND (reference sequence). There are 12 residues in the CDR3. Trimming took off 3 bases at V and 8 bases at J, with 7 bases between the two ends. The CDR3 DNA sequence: TGTGCCAGTAGTATGTCTGACGAAAAACTGTTTTTT. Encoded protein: CASSMSDEKLFF. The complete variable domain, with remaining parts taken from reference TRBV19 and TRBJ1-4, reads DGGITQSPKYLFRKEGQNVTLSCEQNLNHDAMYWYRQDPGQGLRLIYYSQIVNDFQKGDIAEGYSVSREKKESFPLTVTSAQKNPTAFYLCASSMSDEKLFFGSGTQLSVL.

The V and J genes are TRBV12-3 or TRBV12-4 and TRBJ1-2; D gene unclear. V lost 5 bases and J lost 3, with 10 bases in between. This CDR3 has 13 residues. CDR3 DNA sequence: TGTGCCAGCAGTCCCACGGTCTACTATGGCTACACCTTC. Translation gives CASSPTVYYGYTF.

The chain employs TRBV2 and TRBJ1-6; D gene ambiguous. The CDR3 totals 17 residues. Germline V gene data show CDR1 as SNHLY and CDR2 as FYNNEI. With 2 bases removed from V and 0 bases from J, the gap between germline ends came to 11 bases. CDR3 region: CASSERASSSYNSPLHF. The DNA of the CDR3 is TGTGCCAGCAGTGAAAGGGCGAGCAGCTCCTATAATTCACCCCTCCACTTT.

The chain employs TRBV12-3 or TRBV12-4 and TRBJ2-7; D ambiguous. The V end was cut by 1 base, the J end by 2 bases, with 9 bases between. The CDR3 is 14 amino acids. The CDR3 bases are TGTGCCAGCAGTTTAGGGACCTGGCCCTACGAGCAGTACTTC. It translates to CASSLGTWPYEQYF.

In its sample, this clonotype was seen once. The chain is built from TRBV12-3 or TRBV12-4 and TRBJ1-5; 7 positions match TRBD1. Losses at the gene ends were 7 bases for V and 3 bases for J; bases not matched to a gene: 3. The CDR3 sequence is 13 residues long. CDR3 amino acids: CASTGTANQPQHF. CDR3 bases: TGTGCCAGCACCGGGACAGCCAATCAGCCCCAGCATTTT.

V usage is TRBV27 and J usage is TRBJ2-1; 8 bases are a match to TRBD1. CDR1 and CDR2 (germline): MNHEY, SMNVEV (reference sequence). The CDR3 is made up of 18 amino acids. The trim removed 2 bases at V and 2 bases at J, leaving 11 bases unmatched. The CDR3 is CASSLASLRDRTYNEQFF. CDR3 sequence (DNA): TGTGCCAGCAGTTTAGCCAGCCTCAGGGACAGGACCTACAATGAGCAGTTCTTC.

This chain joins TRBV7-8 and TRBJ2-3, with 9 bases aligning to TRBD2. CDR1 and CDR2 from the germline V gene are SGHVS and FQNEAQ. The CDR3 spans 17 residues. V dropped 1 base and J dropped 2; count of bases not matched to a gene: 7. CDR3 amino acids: CASSLGRTSELTDTQYF. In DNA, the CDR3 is TGTGCCAGCAGCTTAGGGAGGACTAGCGAACTCACAGATACGCAGTATTTT.